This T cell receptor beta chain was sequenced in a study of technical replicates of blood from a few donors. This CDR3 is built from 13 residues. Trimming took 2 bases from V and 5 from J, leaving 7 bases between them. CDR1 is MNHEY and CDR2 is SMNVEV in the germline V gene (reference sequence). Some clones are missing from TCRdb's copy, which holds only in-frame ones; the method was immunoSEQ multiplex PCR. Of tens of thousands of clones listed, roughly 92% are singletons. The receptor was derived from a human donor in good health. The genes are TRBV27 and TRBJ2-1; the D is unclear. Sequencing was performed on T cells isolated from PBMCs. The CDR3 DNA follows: TGTGCCAGCAGTTTAGTGAGGAACAATGAGCAGTTCTTC. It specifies CASSLVRNNEQFF.